This T cell receptor beta chain is drawn from a study of blood T cell repertoires in COVID-19 (dated by TCRdb to 2018 to 2020). Some background on the complete study: Samples covering the acute and convalescent phases of COVID-19 were provided by collaborators in the United States, Italy and Spain. The material from the prospective study consisted of cDNA or gDNA derived from T cells, B-cell-depleted T cells, or PBMCs. Subjects who had been exposed to COVID-19, were actively infected with it, or had recovered from it provided the deeply sampled blood TCRbeta repertoires that made up the dataset. The repertoires were made available in a free public database intended to serve as a resource for research on the immune response to SARS-CoV-2. Samples were obtained from the ongoing ImmuneRACE study (first 160 participants) and from roughly 1,300 subjects provided by 6 global collaborators. Nearly every sample came with metadata listing a de-identified subject ID, COVID-19 status, age in years and sex. Where available, HLA class I and class II types were obtained from metadata supplied by the sample provider rather than from assay-based typing. What the work shows at the level of the full study, not this receptor alone: The amount of clinical and demographic metadata varied by source and participant and was provided uncurated.

Trimming takes 9 bases off V and 4 bases off J; junction bases not matched to a gene: 12. The CDR3 goes from the cysteine to the phenylalanine over 17 residues. The read is trimmed to its CDR3 DNA, 51 bases read in frame from base 1. CDR1 and CDR2 are drawn from the germline V gene (reference sequence): LNHDA, SQIVND. Whole blood was collected in K2EDTA tubes by collaborating institutions according to the institutions' own protocols. For TCRbeta analysis, collaborators shipped samples as frozen whole blood, isolated PBMCs, or DNA extracted from either of those sample types. Details on this clone: Its specific antigen is unknown. Base qualities were left out, and no much larger clone turns up one base away.

TCRbeta CDR3 regions were amplified from genomic DNA by means of the immunoSEQ Assay, a bias-controlled multiplex PCR. The authors' pipeline ran thus. Within the assay, amplification of reference gene primers was used to estimate how many nucleated cells each sample contained. To quantify the absolute abundance of each unique TCRbeta CDR3 rearrangement, sequence reads were collapsed and filtered. For each sample, productive Simpson clonality was calculated as the square root of Simpson's diversity index across productive rearrangements. TCRdb re-hosts the immuneACCESS table, in-frame sequences only. Its copies lack some clones; in the studies checked, an unresolved V gene accounts for under half of them, and the cause for the rest is not known. The V and J calls and the clone size are those of that table, but D and trimming were determined from the DNA. The sample table holds about 410,000 clones, of which 80% to 90% were seen once. Over 1.3% of the sample is in the top ten clones.

The sequencing input was peripheral blood. The rearranged chain carries TRBV19 and TRBJ2-2; 12 central bases correspond to TRBD1. This receptor was identified in a woman between 25 and 40 years old with active or convalescent COVID-19. The CDR3 here reads CASLGQGASGVTGELFF. The DNA sequence is TGTGCCAGCTTGGGACAGGGGGCCTCCGGGGTCACCGGGGAGCTGTTTTTT.